This T cell receptor beta chain is from a study of cytomegalovirus exposure and HLA in healthy donors. At the level of the study: A prior analysis found 90 million to 120 million unique TCR beta sequences from 150 million to 200 million T cells. Study-level points and caveats: According to a later analysis, most TCR beta chains associated with CMV appeared HLA-restricted. Later analysis showed TCR association rates varying by HLA locus, highest for DRB1 and lowest for HLA-C.

This clone was picked up one time. Its cognate antigen is unknown. CDR1 is LNHNV and CDR2 is YYDKDF in the germline V gene (reference sequence). V was clipped by 1 base and J by 2 bases, with 8 bases between them. The CDR3 consists of 15 residues. With 60 Vbeta and 13 Jbeta primers, the PCR was carried out. Repertoires were generated with immunoSEQ multiplex PCR, while TCRdb's copy carries only in-frame clones and drops some. The table lists approximately 130,000 clones, about 80% of them singletons. This sequence was found in a woman aged 45-60 years in good health and CMV-seropositive. Sequencing input: PBMCs. The chain is built from TRBV15 and TRBJ1-4; D uncertain. The CDR3 nucleotides read TGTGCCACCAGCAGAGCTCCGGGGACTAATGAAAAACTGTTTTTT. Translated, it gives CATSRAPGTNEKLFF.